This T cell receptor (beta chain) was sequenced for a study of blood T cell repertoires in COVID-19. Overall study: Specimens from acute and convalescent COVID-19 originated in the United States, Italy and Spain. Nucleic acid was either cDNA or gDNA, and it came from T cells, B-cell-depleted T cells, or PBMCs.

Original processing methods: Researchers report that nucleated cell counts were estimated from reference gene primer amplification. Produced via immunoSEQ multiplex PCR; TCRdb's table is partial and in-frame only. That table supplies the V and J calls and clone size; D and trimming were determined from the DNA. Among about 76,000 clones listed, 86% were seen once. The CDR3 runs to 15 residues. The germline V gene has CDR1 SGDLS and CDR2 YYNGEE. Trimming removed 4 bases from V and 2 bases from J; junction bases left unmatched: 4. The TCR was taken from a human donor in a cohort sampled during active COVID-19. The V gene is TRBV9, the J gene TRBJ2-5; 11 bases fit TRBD2. The sample was peripheral blood. CDR3 DNA: TGTGCCAGCAGCACCGGGACTAGCGGACAAGAGACCCAGTACTTC. Translated, it gives CASSTGTSGQETQYF.